This T cell receptor beta chain was recovered during a study of blood T cells in healthy people across ages. The use of a sample-barcoded 5' primer and a J-beta primer mix characterized a second PCR of 7 to 11 cycles. TCRdb reanalysed the 5' RACE reads using MiXCR and keeps one entry per CDR3 protein. The top ten clones hold about a quarter of a sample with some 860,000 distinct CDR3 sequences, 45% to 70% of them seen once. The V gene end was trimmed by 5 bases and the J gene end by 7 bases; junction bases not matched to a gene: 11. Germline V gives CDR1 MNHEY, CDR2 SVGEGT. This CDR3 is built from 14 residues.

The receptor comes from a man aged 40-50 years in good health. The sample was blood. The rearrangement joins TRBV6-2 or TRBV6-3 to TRBJ2-7; 7 bases fit TRBD1. CDR3 region: CASSPGQYYNEQYF. CDR3 DNA: TGTGCCAGCAGTCCGGGACAGTACTACAATGAGCAGTACTTC.